This entry lists 25 T cell receptor beta chains sequenced from one sample in a study of neurological immune-mediated disorders. MiXCR was run by TCRdb on the 5' RACE reads, yielding one entry per CDR3 protein. The data contain approximately 49,000 distinct CDR3 sequences, 10% of them singletons. Specified time point: longitudinal time-point 1 (baseline). Sequenced material: PBMCs. The receptors shown here come from a woman in her forties in good health.

In its sample, this clonotype was seen many times. The chain joins TRBV27 to TRBJ2-3; D not certain. This CDR3 is built from 14 residues. V was clipped by 11 bases and J by 0 bases, with 15 bases between them. CDR1 and CDR2 (germline): MNHEY, SMNVEV (reference sequence). CDR3 sequence (DNA): TGTGCCTCAGCGCCACTTTCTAGCACAGATACGCAGTATTTT. Protein sequence: CASAPLSSTDTQYF.

Ten or more counts support this clonotype. The chain carries TRBV5-1 and TRBJ2-1; D is uncertain. The CDR3 has 13 residues. From germline, CDR1 is SGHRS and CDR2 YFSETQ. Trimming removed 0 bases from V and 3 bases from J, with 4 bases in between. The CDR3 reads CASSLDSYNEQFF. CDR3 in DNA: TGCGCCAGCAGCTTGGACAGCTACAATGAGCAGTTCTTC.

The sample holds many counts of this clonotype. The chain uses TRBV7-7 and TRBJ2-1, with 11 nucleotides matching TRBD2. Per germline, CDR1 SSHAT and CDR2 FNYEAQ (reference sequence). The length of the CDR3 is 15 residues. Trimming took 3 bases from V and 9 from J; bases not matched to a gene: 7. DNA of the CDR3: TGTGCCAGCAGCTTTACTAGCGGGAGAGAAAGTGAGCAGTTCTTC. Translating gives CASSFTSGRESEQFF.

In its sample, this clonotype was seen many times. This chain links TRBV18 with TRBJ2-3; D is ambiguous. The V end lost 2 bases, the J end lost 2 bases, and 5 bases lay between the germline ends. The CDR3 has 13 amino acids. CDR1 and CDR2 from the germline V gene are KGHSH and LQKENI. The CDR3, as DNA: TGTGCCAGCTCACCATCGAACACAGATACGCAGTATTTT. It encodes CASSPSNTDTQYF.

In this sample, this clonotype turned up many times. V and J are TRBV10-3 and TRBJ1-1; weak D call: TRBD1 (6 bases). Germline V gene sequence: CDR1 ENHRY, CDR2 SYGVKD. V lost 4 bases to trimming and J lost 1 base, with 10 bases between them. There are 14 residues in the CDR3. The CDR3 region is CAISVPGQNTEAFF. As DNA, the CDR3 is TGTGCCATCAGTGTGCCGGGACAGAACACTGAAGCTTTCTTT.

This clonotype was detected ten times or more. The gene calls are TRBV20-1 and TRBJ2-4; TRBD1 is a possible D gene (6 bases). Trimming pared 5 bases from V and 4 bases from J, leaving 12 bases between. In germline, CDR1 is DFQATT, CDR2 SNEGSKA (reference sequence). The length of the CDR3 is 13 residues. CDR3 sequence (DNA): TGCAGTGCTGTCCGGGACACTAAAAACATTCAGTACTTC. Translating it yields CSAVRDTKNIQYF.

This clonotype was counted ten times or more. The chain combines TRBV5-1 with TRBJ2-5; the D is unclear. The CDR3 is made up of 11 amino acids. CDR1 SGHRS and CDR2 YFSETQ come from the germline V gene. V was trimmed by 6 bases and J by 5 bases, leaving 8 bases between them. CDR3 coding DNA: TGCGCCAGCATGGTCGAGGAGACCCAGTACTTC. Encoded protein: CASMVEETQYF.

With regard to this clonotype: With a much larger clone just one base away, this may be a read error. The rearrangement links TRBV5-1 to TRBJ2-1, with a possible D match to TRBD2 (5 bases). The CDR3 consists of 16 residues. Germline lookup yields CDR1 SGHRS and CDR2 YFSETQ. For the CDR3, the DNA is TGCGTCAGCAGCGAACAACTTGGTGCGGGCTTCAATGAGCAGTTCTTC. It translates to CVSSEQLGAGFNEQFF.

This clonotype was counted ten times or more. The chain joins TRBV4-3 to TRBJ2-5; maybe TRBD2 (6 bases). The V gene's germline CDR1 is LGHNA and CDR2 YSLEER. The CDR3 runs to 17 residues. V dropped 0 bases and J dropped 4 bases, with 18 bases sitting between them. CDR3 in DNA: TGCGCCAGCAGCCAAGAGGGAGGTGGGGCTTGGGGAGAGACCCAGTACTTC. Protein: CASSQEGGGAWGETQYF.

This clonotype was counted ten times or more. V gene TRBV9 combines with J gene TRBJ2-7, with TRBD1 matching 9 bases. The V gene's germline CDR1 is SGDLS and CDR2 YYNGEE. The V and J ends lost 0 bases and 3 bases, in that order; junction bases with no gene match: 4. CDR3 length: 15 residues. CDR3 coding DNA: TGTGCCAGCAGCGTAGCCCCGGGACAGGGCTACGAGCAGTACTTC. This translates into CASSVAPGQGYEQYF.

This clonotype occurred many times. This rearrangement joins TRBV6-5 to TRBJ2-1, with D tentatively TRBD2 (6 bases). Germline V gives CDR1 MNHEY, CDR2 SVGAGI. CDR3 size: 15 residues. V was cut by 2 bases and J by 4 bases, with 12 bases left in between. The CDR3 reads CASSYGGNTYNEQFF. For the CDR3, the DNA is TGTGCCAGCAGTTACGGGGGGAATACATACAATGAGCAGTTCTTC.

Many counts were recorded for this clonotype. This chain connects TRBV7-2 to TRBJ2-3, with D possibly matching TRBD1 (6 bases). This CDR3 is built from 15 residues. V was shortened by 7 bases and J by 0 bases, with 14 bases between the two germline ends. The germline V gene has CDR1 SGHTA and CDR2 FQGNSA. The CDR3 spells CASTWTAASTDTQYF. The DNA of the CDR3 is TGTGCCAGCACCTGGACAGCCGCTAGCACAGATACGCAGTATTTT.

This clonotype was detected many times. This chain joins TRBV2 and TRBJ2-5, with 10 bases identical to TRBD1. This CDR3 has 12 amino acids. Germline CDR1 and CDR2: SNHLY and FYNNEI. V lost 10 bases and J lost 9; bases outside the gene matches: 8. The CDR3 bases are TGTGCCACAAGACAGGGGGCCCAGTCCCAGTACTTC. It specifies CATRQGAQSQYF.

This clonotype was observed many times. The chain joins TRBV18 to TRBJ2-7; D gene uncertain. This CDR3 comprises 16 residues. Trimming cost V 1 base and J 7 bases, with 20 bases left between them. Germline CDR1 reads KGHSH; CDR2 reads LQKENI. Here the CDR3 DNA reads TGTGCCAGCTCACCACAGAGGTTCAGGACGAGCCAAGAGCAGTACTTC. This translates into CASSPQRFRTSQEQYF.

This clonotype was counted many times. The chain employs TRBV12-3 or TRBV12-4 and TRBJ1-5, with D perhaps TRBD1 (5 bases). V was trimmed by 6 bases and J by 0 bases, leaving 6 bases between them. The CDR3 spans 13 residues. The CDR3 loop is CASRRGSNQPQHF. CDR3 sequence (DNA): TGTGCCAGCAGAAGGGGTAGCAATCAGCCCCAGCATTTT.

This clonotype has ten or more counts. The rearrangement joins TRBV4-3 to TRBJ2-5; tentative D call: TRBD1 (7 bases). In germline, CDR1 is LGHNA, CDR2 YSLEER. This CDR3 spans 13 amino acids. V was pared by 4 bases and J by 4 bases, with 10 bases between. The CDR3 region has the DNA TGCGCCAGCAGCCGACAGGGAGGAGAGACCCAGTACTTC. Its translation is CASSRQGGETQYF.

In this sample, this clonotype turned up many times. This chain joins TRBV9 and TRBJ1-4, with unresolved D. Germline lookup yields CDR1 SGDLS and CDR2 YYNGEE. Trimming took off 3 bases at V and 0 bases at J, with 12 bases between the two ends. This CDR3 has 16 amino acids. Written as DNA, the CDR3 is TGTGCCAGCAGCGCCCGGCCCCTTGCAACTAATGAAAAACTGTTTTTT. This translates into CASSARPLATNEKLFF.

This clonotype was detected many times. The V gene is TRBV29-1, the J gene TRBJ2-2, with 8 bases aligning to TRBD1. CDR1 and CDR2 from the germline V gene are SQVTM and ANQGSEA. After removal of 6 bases from V and 3 bases from J, the junction contained 6 bases not matched to a gene. The CDR3 runs 14 residues. The CDR3 spells CSVTPTGDTGELFF. CDR3 DNA sequence: TGCAGCGTGACCCCGACAGGGGACACCGGGGAGCTGTTTTTT.

There are many counts of this clonotype. The chain employs TRBV5-1 and TRBJ1-2, with no clear D. The CDR3 sequence is 12 residues long. The V and J ends lost 4 bases and 8 bases respectively, with 12 bases between them. Per germline, CDR1 SGHRS and CDR2 YFSETQ. The CDR3 protein is CASSTGLRGYTF. The CDR3 DNA sequence: TGCGCCAGCAGCACCGGACTCCGAGGCTACACCTTC.

This clonotype was picked up many times. V and J are TRBV5-8 and TRBJ2-3, with D unclear. Trimming took off 4 bases at V and 8 bases at J, with 14 bases between the two ends. The CDR3 is 13 amino acids. Germline V CDR1 and CDR2: SGHTS, YDEGEE. In DNA form, the CDR3 reads TGTGCCAGCAGCCCGGGCCTTTTTGGTACGCAGTATTTT. Amino acid sequence: CASSPGLFGTQYF.

This clonotype was seen a single time. The rearrangement joins TRBV7-7 to TRBJ2-5; unclear D gene. The germline V gene has CDR1 SSHAT and CDR2 FNYEAQ (reference sequence). This CDR3 is built from 13 residues. The DNA of the CDR3 is TGTGCTATCAGCTTATACCCCGAAGAGACCCAGTACTTC. Amino acids: CAISLYPEETQYF. Together with reference TRBV7-7 and TRBJ2-5, the CDR3 gives the full variable domain: GAGVSQSPRYKVTKRGQDVTLRCDPISSHATLYWYQQALGQGPEFLTYFNYEAQPDKSGLPSDRFSAERPEGSISTLTIQRTEQRDSAMYRCAISLYPEETQYFGPGTRLLVL.

This clonotype has a count of ten or more. The chain is built from TRBV12-3 or TRBV12-4 and TRBJ1-1, with no clear D. Trimming pared 3 bases from V and 9 bases from J, leaving 17 bases between. CDR3 length: 14 amino acids. The CDR3 sequence is CASSFTGSKRKAFF. CDR3 nucleotide sequence: TGTGCCAGCAGTTTCACGGGTAGTAAAAGAAAAGCTTTCTTT.

This clonotype was seen many times. The genes are TRBV6-5 and TRBJ2-1; the match to TRBD2 covers 11 bases. The CDR3 consists of 18 residues. Losses at the gene ends were 6 bases for V and 7 bases for J; bases not matched to a gene: 17. Germline V gene lookup returns CDR1 MNHEY and CDR2 SVGAGI. CDR3 coding DNA: TGTGCCAGCAGCCGCGAGTTTGTAGCGGGAGGGTCTACGAATGAGCAGTTCTTC. Its protein is CASSREFVAGGSTNEQFF.

In its sample, this clonotype was seen many times. V and J are TRBV12-3 or TRBV12-4 and TRBJ2-7; TRBD2 is a possible D gene (5 bases). CDR3 size: 15 residues. The V gene lost 7 bases and the J gene lost 3 bases, with 19 bases spanning the gap. Here the CDR3 reads CASKGRGQWFYEQYF. The DNA for the CDR3 is TGTGCCAGCAAAGGCCGCGGGCAGTGGTTCTACGAGCAGTACTTC.

This clonotype was recorded at least ten times. The chain carries TRBV12-3 or TRBV12-4 and TRBJ1-5; D not resolved. Trimming stripped 2 bases from V and 1 base from J, with 9 bases between. The CDR3 covers 15 residues. In DNA, the CDR3 is TGTGCCAGCAGTTTATTCTCTGGGAGCAATCAGCCCCAGCATTTT. Translated, it gives CASSLFSGSNQPQHF.